This T cell receptor (beta chain) stems from a study of response to subunit inactivated influenza vaccine. The table lists this clonotype with a few counts. What it recognizes is unknown. Study outcomes and limitations: It was the authors' suggestion that each seasonal influenza vaccination recruits few new T cells.

MiXCR, applied by TCRdb to the RT-PCR reads, yields one record per CDR3 protein. The sample lists about 620,000 distinct CDR3 sequences; 12% were seen once. The clonotype comes from a man in his fifties who received an inactivated influenza vaccine. The specimen comprised PBMCs from blood, sampled on the day of vaccination.

CDR3 nucleotide sequence: TGTGCCAGCACCCTAGCGGCAGGCGGGGGCTATGGCTACACCTTC. This sequence encodes CASTLAAGGGYGYTF. V usage is TRBV12-3 or TRBV12-4 and J usage is TRBJ1-2; maybe TRBD1 (5 bases). Trimming took 7 bases from V and 4 from J, leaving 19 bases between them. The CDR3 is 15 amino acids.